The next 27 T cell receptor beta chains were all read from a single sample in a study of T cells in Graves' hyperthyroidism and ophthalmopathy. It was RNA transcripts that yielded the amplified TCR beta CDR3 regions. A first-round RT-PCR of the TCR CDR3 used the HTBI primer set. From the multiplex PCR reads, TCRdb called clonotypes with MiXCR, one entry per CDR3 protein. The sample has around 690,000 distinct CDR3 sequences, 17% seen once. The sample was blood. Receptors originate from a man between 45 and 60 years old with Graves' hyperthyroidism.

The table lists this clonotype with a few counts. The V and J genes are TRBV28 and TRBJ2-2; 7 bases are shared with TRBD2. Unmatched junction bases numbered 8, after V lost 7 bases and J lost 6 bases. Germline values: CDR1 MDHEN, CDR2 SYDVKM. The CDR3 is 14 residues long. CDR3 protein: CASKDSGSAGELFF. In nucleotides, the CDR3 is TGTGCCAGCAAGGATAGCGGGTCGGCCGGGGAGCTGTTTTTT.

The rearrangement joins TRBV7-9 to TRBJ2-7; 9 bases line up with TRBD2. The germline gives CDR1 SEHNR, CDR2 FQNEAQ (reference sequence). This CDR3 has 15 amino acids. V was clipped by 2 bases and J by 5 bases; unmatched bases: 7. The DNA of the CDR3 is TGTGCCAGCAGCTTATCCGGCGGGGGGGAAGACGAGCAGTACTTC. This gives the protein CASSLSGGGEDEQYF.

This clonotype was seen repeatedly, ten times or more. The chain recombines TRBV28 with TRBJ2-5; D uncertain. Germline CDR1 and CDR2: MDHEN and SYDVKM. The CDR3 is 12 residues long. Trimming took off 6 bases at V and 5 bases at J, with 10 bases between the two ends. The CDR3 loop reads CASSQNLETQYF. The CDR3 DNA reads TGTGCCAGCAGCCAGAACCTCGAGACCCAGTACTTC.

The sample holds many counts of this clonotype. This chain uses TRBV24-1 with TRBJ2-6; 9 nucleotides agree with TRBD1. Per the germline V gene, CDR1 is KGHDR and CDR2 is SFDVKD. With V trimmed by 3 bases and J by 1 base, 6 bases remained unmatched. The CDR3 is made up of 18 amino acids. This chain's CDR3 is CATSDPGTGLSGANVLTF. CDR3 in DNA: TGTGCCACCAGTGATCCCGGGACAGGGTTATCTGGGGCCAACGTCCTGACTTTC.

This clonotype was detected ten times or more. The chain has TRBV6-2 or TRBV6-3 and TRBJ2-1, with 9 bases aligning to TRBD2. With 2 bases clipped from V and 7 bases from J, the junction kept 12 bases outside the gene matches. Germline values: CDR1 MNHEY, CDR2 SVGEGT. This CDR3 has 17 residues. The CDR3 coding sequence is TGTGCCAGCAGTTACCCAGTAGCGGGAGTTTCGGGTAATGAGCAGTTCTTC. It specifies CASSYPVAGVSGNEQFF.

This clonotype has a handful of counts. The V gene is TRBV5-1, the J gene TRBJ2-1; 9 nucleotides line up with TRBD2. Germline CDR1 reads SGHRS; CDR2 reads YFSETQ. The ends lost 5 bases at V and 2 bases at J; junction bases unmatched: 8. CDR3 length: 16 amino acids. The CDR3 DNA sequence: TGCGCCAGCAGAGCGGGAGGCGGGAAAACCTACAATGAGCAGTTCTTC. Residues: CASRAGGGKTYNEQFF.

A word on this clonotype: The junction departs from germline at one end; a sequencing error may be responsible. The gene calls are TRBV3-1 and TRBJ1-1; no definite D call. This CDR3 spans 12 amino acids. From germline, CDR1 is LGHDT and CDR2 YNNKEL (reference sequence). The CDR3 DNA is TGTGGCAGCAGCCAGGTGAACACTGAAGTTTTCTTT. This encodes CGSSQVNTEVFF. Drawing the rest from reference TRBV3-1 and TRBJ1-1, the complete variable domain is DTAVSQTPKYLVTQMGNDKSIKCEQNLGHDTMYWYKQDSKKFLKIMFSYNNKELIINETVPNRFSPKSPDKAHLNLHINSLELGDSAVYFCGSSQVNTEVFFGQGTRLTVV.

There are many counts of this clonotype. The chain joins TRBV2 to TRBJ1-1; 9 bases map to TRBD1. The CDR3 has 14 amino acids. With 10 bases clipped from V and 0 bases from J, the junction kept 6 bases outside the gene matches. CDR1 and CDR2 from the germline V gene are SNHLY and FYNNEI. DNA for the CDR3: TGTGCCACCAAGGGGACAGGGATGAACACTGAAGCTTTCTTT. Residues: CATKGTGMNTEAFF.

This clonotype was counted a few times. As DNA, the CDR3 is TGCGCCAGCAGCCAACTGGACTCGAGCTCCTACGAGCAGTACTTC. Residues: CASSQLDSSSYEQYF. V is TRBV4-3 and J is TRBJ2-7; maybe TRBD2 (5 bases). The length of the CDR3 is 15 residues. The V and J ends lost 2 bases and 0 bases respectively, with 11 bases between them. CDR1 LGHNA and CDR2 YSLEER come from the germline V gene.

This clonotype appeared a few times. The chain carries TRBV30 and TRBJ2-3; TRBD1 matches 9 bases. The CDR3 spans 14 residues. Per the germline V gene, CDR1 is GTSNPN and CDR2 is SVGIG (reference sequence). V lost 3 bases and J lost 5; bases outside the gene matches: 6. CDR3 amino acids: CAWSPGQGRDTQYF. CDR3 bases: TGTGCCTGGAGCCCGGGACAGGGAAGAGATACGCAGTATTTT.

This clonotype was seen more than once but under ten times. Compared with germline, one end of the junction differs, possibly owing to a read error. CDR3 in DNA: TGTGCCAGCAGTCCCAAACAGGGGGTATATGCCTACACCTTC. It yields the protein CASSPKQGVYAYTF. This chain connects TRBV27 to TRBJ1-2; 8 bases match TRBD1. The germline gives CDR1 MNHEY, CDR2 SMNVEV (reference sequence). This CDR3 has 14 residues.

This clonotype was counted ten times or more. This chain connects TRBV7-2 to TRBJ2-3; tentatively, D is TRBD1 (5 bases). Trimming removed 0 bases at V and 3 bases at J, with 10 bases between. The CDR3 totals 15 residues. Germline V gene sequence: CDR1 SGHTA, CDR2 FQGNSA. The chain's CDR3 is CASSLAGRVTDTQYF. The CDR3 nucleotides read TGTGCCAGCAGCTTAGCGGGCAGGGTGACAGATACGCAGTATTTT.

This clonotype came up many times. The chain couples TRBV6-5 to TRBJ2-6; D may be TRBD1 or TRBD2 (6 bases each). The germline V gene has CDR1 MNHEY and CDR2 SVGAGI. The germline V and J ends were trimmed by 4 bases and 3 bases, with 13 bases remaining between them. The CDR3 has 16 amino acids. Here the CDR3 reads CASSWTTGFGANVLTF. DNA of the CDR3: TGTGCCAGCAGTTGGACTACAGGGTTTGGGGCCAACGTCCTGACTTTC.

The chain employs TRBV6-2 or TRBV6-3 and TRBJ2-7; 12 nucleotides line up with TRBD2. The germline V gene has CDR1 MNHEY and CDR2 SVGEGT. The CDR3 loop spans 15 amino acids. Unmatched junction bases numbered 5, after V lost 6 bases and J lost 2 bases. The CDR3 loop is CASRPLAGGTYEQYF. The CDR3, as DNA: TGTGCCAGCAGACCCCTAGCGGGAGGGACCTACGAGCAGTACTTC.

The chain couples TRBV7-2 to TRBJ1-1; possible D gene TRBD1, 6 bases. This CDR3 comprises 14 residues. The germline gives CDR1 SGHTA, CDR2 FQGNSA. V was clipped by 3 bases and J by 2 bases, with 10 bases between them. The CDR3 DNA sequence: TGTGCCAGCAGCTTCACAGGGATTAACACTGAAGCTTTCTTT. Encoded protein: CASSFTGINTEAFF.

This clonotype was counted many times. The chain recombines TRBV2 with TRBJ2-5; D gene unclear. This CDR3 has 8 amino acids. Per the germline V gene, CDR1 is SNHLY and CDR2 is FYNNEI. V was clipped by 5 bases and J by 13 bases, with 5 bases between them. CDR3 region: CASSSPYF. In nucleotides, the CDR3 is TGTGCCAGCAGTTCACCGTACTTC.

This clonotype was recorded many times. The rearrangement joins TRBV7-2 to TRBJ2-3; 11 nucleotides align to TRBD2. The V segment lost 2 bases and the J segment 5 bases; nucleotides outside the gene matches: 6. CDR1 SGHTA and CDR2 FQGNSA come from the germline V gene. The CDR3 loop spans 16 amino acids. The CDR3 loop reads CASSLSSSGRIDTQYF. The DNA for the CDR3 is TGTGCCAGCAGCTTAAGTTCTAGCGGGAGGATAGATACGCAGTATTTT.

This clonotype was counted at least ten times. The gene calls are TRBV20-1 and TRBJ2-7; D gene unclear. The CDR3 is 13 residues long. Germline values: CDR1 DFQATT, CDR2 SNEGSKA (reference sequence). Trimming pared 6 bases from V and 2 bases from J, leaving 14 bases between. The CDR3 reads CSAQTNTAYEQYF. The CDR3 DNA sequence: TGCAGTGCCCAAACAAATACGGCCTACGAGCAGTACTTC.

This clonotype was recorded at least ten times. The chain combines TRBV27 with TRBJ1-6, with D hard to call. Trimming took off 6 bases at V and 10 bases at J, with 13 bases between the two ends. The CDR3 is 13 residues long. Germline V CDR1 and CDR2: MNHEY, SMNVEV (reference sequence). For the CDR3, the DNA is TGTGCCAGCAGCAGAGGATCAGGATCACCCCTCCACTTT. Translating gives CASSRGSGSPLHF.

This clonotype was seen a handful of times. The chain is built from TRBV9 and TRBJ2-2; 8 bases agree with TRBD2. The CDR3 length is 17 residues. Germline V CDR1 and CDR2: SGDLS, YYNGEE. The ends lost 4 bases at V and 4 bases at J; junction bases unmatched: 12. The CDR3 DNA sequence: TGTGCCAGCAGCCCCCTCGCCGGGACTAGTGGCACCGGGGAGCTGTTTTTT. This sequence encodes CASSPLAGTSGTGELFF.

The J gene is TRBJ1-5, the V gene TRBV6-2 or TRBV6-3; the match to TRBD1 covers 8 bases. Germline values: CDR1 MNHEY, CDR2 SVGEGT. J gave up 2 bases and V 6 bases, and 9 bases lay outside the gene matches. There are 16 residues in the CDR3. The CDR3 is CASRGGTGMGNQPQHF. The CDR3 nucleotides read TGTGCCAGCAGAGGAGGGACAGGCATGGGCAATCAGCCCCAGCATTTT.

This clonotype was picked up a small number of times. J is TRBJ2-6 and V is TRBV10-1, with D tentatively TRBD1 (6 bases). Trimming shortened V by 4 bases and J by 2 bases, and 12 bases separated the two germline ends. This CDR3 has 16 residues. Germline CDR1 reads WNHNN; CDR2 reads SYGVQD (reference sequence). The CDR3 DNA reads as TGCGCCAGCAGTGTTGGGGGCCTGCCTGGGGCCAACGTCCTGACTTTC. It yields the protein CASSVGGLPGANVLTF.

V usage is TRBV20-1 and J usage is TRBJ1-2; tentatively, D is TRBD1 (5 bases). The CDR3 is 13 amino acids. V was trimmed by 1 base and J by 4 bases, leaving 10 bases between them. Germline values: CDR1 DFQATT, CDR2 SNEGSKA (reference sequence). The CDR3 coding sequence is TGCAGTGCTAGAGCGGGGGATCTCTATGGCTACACCTTC. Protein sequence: CSARAGDLYGYTF.

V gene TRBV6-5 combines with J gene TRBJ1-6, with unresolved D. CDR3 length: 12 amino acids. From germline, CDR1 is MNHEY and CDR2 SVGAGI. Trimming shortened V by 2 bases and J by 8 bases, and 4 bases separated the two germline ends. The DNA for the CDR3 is TGTGCCAGCAGTTACGCCCATTCACCCCTCCACTTT. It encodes CASSYAHSPLHF.

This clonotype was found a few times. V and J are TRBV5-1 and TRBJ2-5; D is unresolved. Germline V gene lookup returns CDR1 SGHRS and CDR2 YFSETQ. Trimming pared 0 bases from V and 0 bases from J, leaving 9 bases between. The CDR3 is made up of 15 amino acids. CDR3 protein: CASSLAVGYQETQYF. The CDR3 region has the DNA TGCGCCAGCAGCTTGGCGGTGGGGTACCAAGAGACCCAGTACTTC. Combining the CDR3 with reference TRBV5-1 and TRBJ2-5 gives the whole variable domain KAGVTQTPRYLIKTRGQQVTLSCSPISGHRSVSWYQQTPGQGLQFLFEYFSETQRNKGNFPGRFSGRQFSNSRSEMNVSTLELGDSALYLCASSLAVGYQETQYFGPGTRLLVL.

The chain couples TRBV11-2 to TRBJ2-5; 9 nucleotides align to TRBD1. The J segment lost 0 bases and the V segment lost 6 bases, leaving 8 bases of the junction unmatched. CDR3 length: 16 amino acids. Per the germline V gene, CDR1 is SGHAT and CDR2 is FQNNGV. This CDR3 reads CASRGTGSHYQETQYF. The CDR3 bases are TGTGCCAGCAGGGGGACAGGGTCTCACTACCAAGAGACCCAGTACTTC. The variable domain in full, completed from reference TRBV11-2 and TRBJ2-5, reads EAGVAQSPRYKIIEKRQSVAFWCNPISGHATLYWYQQILGQGPKLLIQFQNNGVVDDSQLPKDRFSAERLKGVDSTLKIQPAKLEDSAVYLCASRGTGSHYQETQYFGPGTRLLVL.

CDR3 bases: TGTGCCAGCAGCTTAGGGGCCCCGGCGGGTACTGAAGCTTTCTTT. As protein: CASSLGAPAGTEAFF. The chain employs TRBV11-2 and TRBJ1-1; D is unresolved. Deletions cut 1 base from V and 5 bases from J, with 14 bases between. Per the germline V gene, CDR1 is SGHAT and CDR2 is FQNNGV. This CDR3 is 15 amino acids long.